The 2 T cell receptor beta chains given below trace back to one sample, sequenced in a study of T cells in Graves' hyperthyroidism and ophthalmopathy. TCR beta CDR3 region amplification was performed from RNA transcripts. An initial round of RT-PCR targeting the TCR CDR3 relied on the HTBI primer set. TCRdb ran MiXCR on the multiplex PCR reads and lists one entry per CDR3 protein. The sample gives about 690,000 distinct CDR3 sequences, 17% of which show up once; 15% is in the top ten. Sequenced input: blood. These receptors all stem from a man between 50 and 59 years old with Graves' hyperthyroidism.

This clonotype was observed at least ten times. The J gene is TRBJ1-1, the V gene TRBV7-6; D remains ambiguous. The germline V and J ends were trimmed by 6 bases and 1 base, with 18 bases remaining between them. Per the germline V gene, CDR1 is SGHVS and CDR2 is FNYEAQ. The CDR3 is 16 residues long. The CDR3 sequence is CASRGFGVRKNTEAFF. CDR3 in DNA: TGTGCCAGCAGAGGCTTTGGGGTGAGGAAGAACACTGAAGCTTTCTTT. The full variable domain, rest sourced from reference TRBV7-6 and TRBJ1-1, is GAGVSQSPRYKVTKRGQDVALRCDPISGHVSLYWYRQALGQGPEFLTYFNYEAQQDKSGLPNDRFSAERPEGSISTLTIQRTEQRDSAMYRCASRGFGVRKNTEAFFGQGTRLTVV.

This clonotype was seen many times. V gene TRBV28 combines with J gene TRBJ2-5; TRBD1 matches 8 bases. CDR3 size: 15 residues. The V segment lost 6 bases and the J segment 1 base; nucleotides outside the gene matches: 7. Germline-derived CDR1 and CDR2 are MDHEN and SYDVKM. CDR3 DNA: TGTGCCAGCAGGCAAGGACAGGGCCCCCAAGAGACCCAGTACTTC. This sequence encodes CASRQGQGPQETQYF.